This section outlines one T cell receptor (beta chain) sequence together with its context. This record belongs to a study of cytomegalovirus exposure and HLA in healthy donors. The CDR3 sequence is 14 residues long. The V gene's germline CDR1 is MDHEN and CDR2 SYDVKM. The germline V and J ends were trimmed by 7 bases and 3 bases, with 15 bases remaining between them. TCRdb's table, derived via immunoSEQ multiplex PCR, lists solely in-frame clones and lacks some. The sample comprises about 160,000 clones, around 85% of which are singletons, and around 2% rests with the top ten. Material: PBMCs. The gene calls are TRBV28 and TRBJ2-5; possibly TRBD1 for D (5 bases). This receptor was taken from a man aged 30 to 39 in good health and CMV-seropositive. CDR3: CASTDGQGEETQYF. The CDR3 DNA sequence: TGTGCCAGCACCGATGGCCAGGGCGAAGAGACCCAGTACTTC.